This T cell receptor (beta chain) was sequenced in a study of vaccination effects on CD4 cells after COVID-19. A word on this clone: The antigen remains unidentified.

General study results and limits: Early timepoints after infection were absent, and convalescent patients were few in the study.

ViraFEST assay sequencing came after antigen-specific CD4+ T cells were expanded with viral peptide pools. When around ten days of culture had elapsed, CD4+ T cells were isolated. People in the vaccine group had not been infected with SARS-CoV-2 before, and their nucleocapsid antibodies were negative. A density of fewer than 2.5 million PBMC per well was used; these cells were cultured with around 11 IU/ml IL-2 and 10 ug/ml peptides. Cells had half their medium changed to IL-2 medium on days 3 and 7. Per germline, CDR1 SEHNR and CDR2 FQNEAQ (reference sequence). This CDR3 contains 14 residues. Trimming removed 3 bases at V and 0 bases at J, with 8 bases between. Sequencing used immunoSEQ multiplex PCR; TCRdb keeps in-frame clones, though not all of them. The data show around 22,000 clones, about three quarters seen once.

Here the sequenced sample was CD4+ T cells from PBMCs cultured with HCoV-229E spike peptides, taken before COVID-19 vaccination. The rearrangement links TRBV7-9 to TRBJ1-1; no definite D call. This TCR came from a human donor who received a COVID-19 vaccine. Written as DNA, the CDR3 is TGTGCCAGCAGCTTGAGGGCGATGAACACTGAAGCTTTCTTT. It codes for CASSLRAMNTEAFF.